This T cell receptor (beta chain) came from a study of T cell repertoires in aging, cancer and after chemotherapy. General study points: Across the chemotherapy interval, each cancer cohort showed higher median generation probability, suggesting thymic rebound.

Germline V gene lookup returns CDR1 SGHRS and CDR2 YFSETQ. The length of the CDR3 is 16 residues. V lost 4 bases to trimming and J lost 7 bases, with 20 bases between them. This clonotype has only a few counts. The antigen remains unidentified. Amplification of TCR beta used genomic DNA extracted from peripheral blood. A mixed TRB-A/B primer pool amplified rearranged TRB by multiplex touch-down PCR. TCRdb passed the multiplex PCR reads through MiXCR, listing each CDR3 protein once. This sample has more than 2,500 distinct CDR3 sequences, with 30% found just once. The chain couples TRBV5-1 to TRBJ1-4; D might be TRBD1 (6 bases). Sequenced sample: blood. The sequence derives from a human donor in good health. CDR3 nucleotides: TGCGCCAGCAGCCCTCGGGGGGGCGTGGTGGTTGAAAAACTGTTTTTT. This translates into CASSPRGGVVVEKLFF.